This TCR beta chain emerged from a study of blood T cell repertoires in COVID-19 (TCRdb year 2020). At the level of the whole study: Samples from collaborators originated in the United States, Italy and Spain and spanned both the acute and convalescent phases of COVID-19. The repertoires were released in a freely available public database intended as a resource for research on the immune response to SARS-CoV-2. A de-identified subject ID, COVID-19 status, age in years and sex were almost always included in the sample metadata. The material from the prospective study consisted of cDNA or gDNA derived from T cells, B-cell-depleted T cells, or PBMCs. HLA class I and class II types, where available, came from metadata supplied by the sample provider rather than from assay-based typing. Samples came from the ongoing ImmuneRACE study (first 160 participants) plus 1,254 subjects from 6 global collaborators. The dataset comprised deeply sampled blood TCRbeta repertoires from subjects exposed to, actively infected with, or recovered from COVID-19.

Concerning this clone itself: The antigen it recognizes is unknown. The sample holds no much larger clone one base away, and base qualities are not on file.

Between the V and J ends, shortened by 0 bases and 7 bases respectively, the junction contains 16 bases. The CDR3 holds 15 amino acids from the cysteine to the phenylalanine. The entry retains the CDR3 DNA only, 45 bases that are in frame from base 1. Sequences MNHEY (CDR1) and SVGAGI (CDR2) are obtained from the germline V gene. TCRbeta CDR3 regions were amplified from genomic DNA by means of the immunoSEQ Assay, a bias-controlled multiplex PCR. Under the source paper's analysis protocol: The number of nucleated cells in each sample was estimated by amplification of reference gene primers within the assay. To quantify the absolute abundance of each unique TCRbeta CDR3 rearrangement, sequence reads were collapsed and filtered. For each sample, productive Simpson clonality was calculated as the square root of Simpson's diversity index across productive rearrangements. The source is immuneACCESS, and TCRdb retained only in-frame sequences with V and J called. Part of the clones is not carried over; for the studies checked, unresolved V genes explain less than half of this, and the remainder is unexplained. D and trimming come from the DNA, and the V and J calls and clone size come from that table. The sample includes 300,000 to 350,000 clones, with approximately 92% observed a single time. The top ten clonotypes cover roughly 7% of the sample.

One collaborating source in Seattle enrolled patients while the patients were actively infected and followed the patients over time throughout the course of disease. Collaborating institutions collected whole blood in K2EDTA tubes following their own protocols. Collaborator samples were shipped for TCRbeta analysis as frozen whole blood, isolated PBMCs, or DNA extracted from either sample type. What the study reported, not specific to this receptor: Clinical and demographic metadata were provided uncurated, with the amount varying by source and participant.

Sequencing input: peripheral blood. The receptor chain draws on TRBV6-5 and TRBJ2-7, with a weak D call of TRBD2 (6 bases match). This receptor was obtained from a woman aged 25 to 45 with COVID-19, enrolled during active disease. This receptor has the CDR3 CASSYSGGGADEQYF. The nucleotides are TGTGCCAGCAGTTACTCGGGGGGTGGTGCGGATGAGCAGTACTTC.